Detailed here is one T cell receptor (beta chain). This clone was detected only a few times. Its target antigen remains unknown. Nothing much larger sits one base from this clone, and base qualities are not available. Read against the paper, the sample's time point label means: cycle 4 day 1 (C4D1), after more than 5 weeks of nivolumab. Every trial patient had relapsed following autologous stem cell transplantation, and prior brentuximab vedotin exposure was what differed among cohorts A, B and C. The trial cohort included around 60 patients with relapsed/refractory classical Hodgkin lymphoma, and each patient had a best overall response of complete response, partial response or progressive disease. In the multi-cohort phase II CheckMate 205 trial, trial patients received single-agent nivolumab. An independent review committee assessed best overall response by applying the 2007 International Working Group response criteria. Trial PBMCs were collected immediately before nivolumab initiation (C1D1) and during therapy at cycle 2 day 1 and cycle 4 day 1. After peripheral blood was drawn into 8 mL Vacutainer Cell Preparation Tubes, PBMCs were isolated by centrifugation and then cryopreserved.

The germline V gene (reference sequence) provides CDR1 DFQATT and CDR2 SNEGSKA. The CDR3 measures 11 amino acids from cysteine to phenylalanine. Solely the CDR3 DNA is kept, with 33 bases framed from the first base. V gives up 1 base and J gives up 9 bases, and the segment between their germline ends measures 7 bases. The data derive from a study of PD-1 blockade in classical Hodgkin lymphoma (dated by TCRdb to 2018 to 2021). About the investigation overall: Nivolumab dosing was 3 mg/kg intravenously every 2 weeks, continuing until either disease progression or unacceptable toxicity. The study used CyTOF and TCR beta sequencing to define a peripheral blood immune signature of response to PD-1 blockade in classical Hodgkin lymphoma. General study outcomes and caveats: The study covered only a single clinical trial cohort, and the causes of the repertoire differences, possibly disease activity or prior therapy, were still not defined. Among trial patients, those achieving complete response had baseline diversity similar to that of newly diagnosed patients, while diversity was significantly lower in partial responders and progressors. By C4D1, a significant rise was seen in CD4+ TCR diversity but not in CD8+ TCR diversity (p=0.0027 vs p=0.16), and the rise was most apparent among complete responders (p=0.02). Baseline TCR diversity was reported as lower in newly diagnosed patients than in healthy donors, and lower still in relapsed/refractory patients. Lower diversity was observed in patients in whom nivolumab was started less than 1 year after ASCT, and these patients were excluded from later analyses so that confounding by immune reconstitution would be avoided.

The Qiagen DNeasy kit was used to extract genomic DNA both from unsorted PBMCs and from the negatively selected CD4+ and CD8+ fractions. TCR beta CDR3 regions were subjected to amplification by immunoSEQ multiplex PCR with primers that anneal to V and J segments. A synthetic immune receptor repertoire was used to minimize amplification bias, and any residual bias was removed computationally once sequencing was done. As for the original processing: Repertoire diversity was quantified as the Shannon entropy index using custom Python scripts. Unsorted, CD4+ and CD8+ repertoires were examined separately, except in combined analyses, for which CD4+ and CD8+ sequences were merged in silico. Clonal expansion was defined as a frequency increase of at least 2-fold after treatment compared with C1D1, and clones undetected at baseline were assigned a pseudocount of 0.5. Singleton clones were defined as clones with 0 or 1 copy at C1D1, and non-singleton clones were defined as clones with 2 or more copies. Clones expanded in unsorted samples were assigned a CD4+, CD8+ or unknown annotation through matching of protein sequences in sorted samples from the same patient. Diversity changes from C1D1 to C4D1 were tested in paired samples using Wilcoxon tests. Entries here come from immuneACCESS through TCRdb and include only in-frame sequences with V and J called. Some clones fail to appear in such tables; in the studies checked, an unresolved V gene covers under half of the shortfall, and the cause of the remainder is unknown. D and trimming were read from the DNA, whereas the V and J calls and clone size are those reported in that table. Within this sample are about 31,000 clones, with 81% of them counted one time only. Roughly a sixth of the sample is held by the ten biggest clonotypes.

Rearrangement joined TRBV20-1 to TRBJ1-3; possibly the D gene is TRBD1, per 6 matching bases. This TCR came from a human donor with classical Hodgkin lymphoma. The sample here was peripheral blood mononuclear cells (PBMCs), taken before the fourth cycle of nivolumab. The DNA is TGCAGTGCTAGAGTCAGGGGCACCATATATTTT. Its translation is CSARVRGTIYF.